These 25 T cell receptor beta chains share one sample of origin, sequenced in a study of T cells in Graves' hyperthyroidism and ophthalmopathy (dated by TCRdb to between 2017 and 2020). The library was built by means of multiplex PCR. The listed sequencing device is Illumina HiSeq 2000. The TCR beta CDR3 regions were amplified from RNA transcripts. A first-round RT-PCR of the TCR CDR3 used the HTBI primer set with the Qiagen OneStep RT-PCR kit. TCRdb's own reprocessing of the public reads used fastp at Q25 and MiXCR and kept productive beta chains. Each entry is one CDR3 protein sequence, shown with its most common DNA and genes. This sample comprises roughly 720,000 distinct CDR3 sequences, 15% to 20% of them detected only once. The top ten clones comprise 15% to 18% of the sample. Sequenced sample: blood. The receptors were gathered from a man aged 45-65 years with Graves' hyperthyroidism.

The gene calls are TRBV28 and TRBJ2-3, with D perhaps TRBD1 (5 bases). V shed 2 bases and J shed 5 bases, with 11 bases lying between them. CDR1 is MDHEN and CDR2 is SYDVKM in the germline V gene. The CDR3 length is 14 residues. In DNA, the CDR3 is TGTGCCAGCAGTTTAATCAGGGCCCAAGATACGCAGTATTTT. This codes for CASSLIRAQDTQYF. Complete variable domain (other parts from reference TRBV28 and TRBJ2-3): DVKVTQSSRYLVKRTGEKVFLECVQDMDHENMFWYRQDPGLGLRLIYFSYDVKMKEKGDIPEGYSVSREKKERFSLILESASTNQTSMYLCASSLIRAQDTQYFGPGTRLTVL.

This clonotype was seen many times. This chain connects TRBV7-3 to TRBJ2-1; TRBD2 aligns across 12 bases. Per the germline V gene, CDR1 is SGHTA and CDR2 is FQGTGA. After removal of 0 bases from V and 7 bases from J, the junction contained 7 bases not matched to a gene. This CDR3 is 17 amino acids long. The CDR3 nucleotides read TGTGCCAGCAGCTTAACCGATCGACTAGCGGGAGCAAATGAGCAGTTCTTC. This sequence encodes CASSLTDRLAGANEQFF.

J is TRBJ2-5 and V is TRBV20-1; D is perhaps TRBD1 or TRBD2 (6 bases each). V shed 1 base and J shed 1 base, with 10 bases lying between them. The CDR3 sequence is 14 residues long. Germline CDR1 and CDR2: DFQATT and SNEGSKA (reference sequence). In DNA form, the CDR3 reads TGCAGTGCTAGAGTAGGAGGGGGCCAAGAGACCCAGTACTTC. Protein product: CSARVGGGQETQYF.

In its sample, this clonotype was seen a few times. This rearrangement joins TRBV7-9 to TRBJ2-7; no definite D call. The CDR3 consists of 15 residues. Germline V CDR1 and CDR2: SEHNR, FQNEAQ (reference sequence). With 6 bases removed from V and 0 bases from J, the gap between germline ends came to 15 bases. Here the CDR3 reads CASSTTRESSYEQYF. In DNA form, the CDR3 reads TGTGCCAGCAGTACTACTCGCGAAAGCTCCTACGAGCAGTACTTC.

The gene calls are TRBV4-1 and TRBJ2-1; possible D gene TRBD2, 5 bases. Germline CDR1 and CDR2: MGHRA and YSYEKL. The CDR3 is 13 residues long. The ends were cut back, 1 base at V and 8 bases at J, with 9 bases in the middle. The CDR3, as DNA: TGCGCCAGCAGCCAAGCGGGGTTTTATGAGCAGTTCTTC. This codes for CASSQAGFYEQFF.

This clonotype was seen repeatedly, ten times or more. This chain uses TRBV24-1 with TRBJ2-3; no definite D call. This CDR3 has 16 residues. V was trimmed by 4 bases and J by 1 base, leaving 14 bases between them. CDR1 is KGHDR, CDR2 SFDVKD, per germline. The CDR3 DNA reads as TGTGCCACCAGTGACCAAGCCCAAACCGGCACAGATACGCAGTATTTT. Its translation is CATSDQAQTGTDTQYF.

This clonotype came up a few times. This chain links TRBV6-6 with TRBJ2-7; 8 bases match TRBD1. CDR3 length equals 16 residues. J was trimmed by 3 bases and V by 2 bases; bases with no gene match: 9. Germline V gives CDR1 MNHNY, CDR2 SVGAGI (reference sequence). CDR3 protein: CASSYPSGTGDYEQYF. The CDR3 DNA is TGTGCCAGCAGTTACCCTTCTGGGACAGGAGACTACGAGCAGTACTTC.

This rearrangement joins TRBV28 to TRBJ1-3; D not resolved. Germline V gene lookup returns CDR1 MDHEN and CDR2 SYDVKM. V was shortened by 2 bases and J by 3 bases, with 11 bases between the two germline ends. This CDR3 contains 15 residues. For the CDR3, the DNA is TGTGCCAGCAGTTTACCACCGTCGTTTGGAAACACCATATATTTT. It specifies CASSLPPSFGNTIYF.

This clonotype appeared many times. The chain is built from TRBV27 and TRBJ2-1; D assignment may be TRBD1 or TRBD2 (5 bases each). The V and J ends lost 7 bases and 7 bases respectively, with 20 bases between them. The CDR3 length is 15 residues. CDR1 is MNHEY, CDR2 SMNVEV, per germline (reference sequence). CDR3 residues: CASTTYHRGHNEQFF. The CDR3 nucleotides read TGTGCCAGCACCACATACCACCGGGGCCATAATGAGCAGTTCTTC.

The V gene is TRBV4-1, the J gene TRBJ1-1; D remains ambiguous. V was cut by 3 bases and J by 1 base, with 15 bases left in between. CDR1 is MGHRA and CDR2 is YSYEKL in the germline V gene. The CDR3 has 16 amino acids. This CDR3 reads CASSQSVAYGNTEAFF. As DNA, the CDR3 is TGCGCCAGCAGCCAGAGCGTCGCCTACGGGAACACTGAAGCTTTCTTT.

This clonotype turned up a few times. This chain connects TRBV10-3 to TRBJ2-5; TRBD1 matches 9 bases. Germline CDR1 reads ENHRY; CDR2 reads SYGVKD. CDR3 length: 15 residues. The V segment lost 5 bases and the J segment 3 bases; nucleotides outside the gene matches: 7. CDR3 DNA: TGTGCCATCAGTAGGGGGGGACAGGGCAAAGAGACCCAGTACTTC. Translation: CAISRGGQGKETQYF.

This clonotype was seen many times. This chain uses TRBV15 with TRBJ2-2; possible D gene TRBD1, 5 bases. With 4 bases removed from V and 4 bases from J, the gap between germline ends came to 16 bases. CDR3 length: 16 residues. Germline CDR1 is LNHNV and CDR2 is YYDKDF (reference sequence). In DNA, the CDR3 is TGTGCCACCAGCACCGGCCATGGTGGGGCCACCGGGGAGCTGTTTTTT. Its translation is CATSTGHGGATGELFF.

This clonotype was seen a handful of times. This rearrangement joins TRBV6-5 to TRBJ1-1; D remains unclear. In germline, CDR1 is MNHEY, CDR2 SVGAGI. Trimming cost V 0 bases and J 1 base, with 15 bases left between them. The CDR3 contains 17 residues. The CDR3 here is CASSYSMPPAGNTEAFF. The CDR3, as DNA: TGTGCCAGCAGTTACTCGATGCCCCCGGCAGGGAACACTGAAGCTTTCTTT.

The J gene is TRBJ2-3, the V gene TRBV7-2; TRBD1 is a possible D gene (6 bases). Between the trimmed V and J ends, which lost 1 base and 7 bases, there was a span of 15 bases. Per germline, CDR1 SGHTA and CDR2 FQGNSA. The CDR3 covers 15 residues. Here the CDR3 DNA reads TGTGCCAGCAGCTTAGTTTACGGGACATCAAATACGCAGTATTTT. Protein: CASSLVYGTSNTQYF.

There are many counts of this clonotype. Here the CDR3 reads CASSFSGDGRAYNEQFF. The DNA for the CDR3 is TGTGCCAGCAGCTTTTCGGGGGACGGGAGGGCCTACAATGAGCAGTTCTTC. The J gene is TRBJ2-1, the V gene TRBV11-2; 8 bases are a match to TRBD2. Losses at the gene ends were 3 bases for V and 2 bases for J; bases not matched to a gene: 9. CDR3 length: 17 amino acids. CDR1 SGHAT and CDR2 FQNNGV come from the germline V gene.

J is TRBJ1-1 and V is TRBV20-1; 8 nucleotides line up with TRBD1. Germline V lookup: CDR1 DFQATT, CDR2 SNEGSKA (reference sequence). With V trimmed by 4 bases and J by 1 base, 8 bases remained unmatched. The CDR3 has 15 amino acids. In nucleotides, the CDR3 is TGCAGTGCTAAGGCCAGGGGGCAGGGGAACACTGAAGCTTTCTTT. Translated: CSAKARGQGNTEAFF.

This clonotype was found many times. The chain has TRBV7-9 and TRBJ1-5; a weak D match, TRBD1 (5 bases). Germline V gene data show CDR1 as SEHNR and CDR2 as FQNEAQ (reference sequence). Trimming stripped 5 bases from V and 5 bases from J, with 19 bases between. The CDR3 length is 16 residues. CDR3 bases: TGTGCCAGCAGCCACGGGGGGGGGACGGGGGATCAGCCCCAGCATTTT. Translation gives CASSHGGGTGDQPQHF.

The chain combines TRBV5-1 with TRBJ2-2; 10 nucleotides line up with TRBD2. Looked up from germline, CDR1 is SGHRS and CDR2 is YFSETQ. V gave up 7 bases and J gave up 4 bases; unmatched junction bases: 4. The length of the CDR3 is 14 residues. Written as DNA, the CDR3 is TGCGCCAGCCAGCGGGAGGGAGTCACCGGGGAGCTGTTTTTT. Translation gives CASQREGVTGELFF.

To note about this clonotype: This may be a read error: a much more frequent sequence differs by one nucleotide. V usage is TRBV12-3 or TRBV12-4 and J usage is TRBJ2-1, with 9 bases lining up with TRBD2. V dropped 11 bases and J dropped 10; count of bases not matched to a gene: 15. This CDR3 is built from 14 residues. The CDR3 coding sequence is TGTGCCGGCGGGTTAGCGGGAGAAACTGGGGAGCAGTTCTTC. Translating gives CAGGLAGETGEQFF.

The rearrangement uses TRBV7-2 and TRBJ2-5; D remains ambiguous. CDR1 is SGHTA and CDR2 is FQGNSA in the germline V gene. The CDR3 covers 14 residues. The V and J ends lost 3 bases and 3 bases respectively, with 11 bases between them. The CDR3 coding sequence is TGTGCCAGCAGCTTTTTCGAGAGTGAAGAGACCCAGTACTTC. Translating gives CASSFFESEETQYF.

Only a few counts were recorded for this clonotype. This chain uses TRBV20-1 with TRBJ2-7; 8 bases match TRBD2. The CDR3 sequence is 12 residues long. CDR1 DFQATT and CDR2 SNEGSKA come from the germline V gene (reference sequence). The CDR3 loop reads CRTGGSLREQYF. Written as DNA, the CDR3 is TGCAGGACGGGAGGGAGCCTACGGGAGCAGTACTTC.

There are many counts of this clonotype. The chain links TRBV11-2 to TRBJ1-1; D remains unclear. The CDR3 runs 19 residues. With 0 bases removed from V and 1 base from J, the gap between germline ends came to 21 bases. The germline gives CDR1 SGHAT, CDR2 FQNNGV. In DNA, the CDR3 is TGTGCCAGCAGCTTAGATTTTGTGAAGAACAGCTATCAGAACACTGAAGCTTTCTTT. It encodes CASSLDFVKNSYQNTEAFF. The whole variable domain, remainder taken from reference TRBV11-2 and TRBJ1-1, is EAGVAQSPRYKIIEKRQSVAFWCNPISGHATLYWYQQILGQGPKLLIQFQNNGVVDDSQLPKDRFSAERLKGVDSTLKIQPAKLEDSAVYLCASSLDFVKNSYQNTEAFFGQGTRLTVV.

This chain joins TRBV28 and TRBJ1-1; D gene unclear. The V gene's germline CDR1 is MDHEN and CDR2 SYDVKM. This CDR3 spans 16 amino acids. Between the trimmed V and J ends, which lost 3 bases and 3 bases, there was a span of 17 bases. CDR3: CASSLGSLRFYTEAFF. CDR3 bases: TGTGCCAGCAGTTTGGGCAGCCTCCGATTTTACACTGAAGCTTTCTTT.

This clonotype was picked up many times. The V call is TRBV5-1, the J call TRBJ2-1; 9 nucleotides align to TRBD1. The CDR3 runs 14 residues. Germline V gives CDR1 SGHRS, CDR2 YFSETQ. The ends lost 4 bases at V and 7 bases at J; junction bases unmatched: 6. CDR3 DNA sequence: TGCGCCAGCAGCCCGGACAGGGGATTAAATGAGCAGTTCTTC. Protein product: CASSPDRGLNEQFF.

This clonotype was picked up many times. The genes are TRBV18 and TRBJ1-6, with D uncertain. Trimming stripped 3 bases from V and 9 bases from J, with 6 bases between. This CDR3 is built from 12 residues. Germline CDR1 reads KGHSH; CDR2 reads LQKENI. For the CDR3, the DNA is TGTGCCAGCTCACCTGGAGGTTCACCCCTCCACTTT. This sequence encodes CASSPGGSPLHF.